These 21 T cell receptor beta chains originate from one sample sequenced in a study of cytomegalovirus exposure and HLA in healthy donors (dated by TCRdb to the late 2010s). Libraries were prepared through the immunoSEQ multiplex PCR assay. For the multiplex PCR, a mixture combining 60 forward primers for TCR Vbeta segments and 13 reverse primers for TCR Jbeta segments was used. Imported from immuneACCESS, the table was reduced by TCRdb to in-frame sequences with V and J called. These copies leave out some clones; in studies compared against another copy, an unresolved V gene accounts for under half, and the cause of the remainder is not known. In this sample the table shows about 180,000 clones, about 80% of which occur a single time. The ten most abundant clones make up around 3.5% of the sample. Sample: PBMCs. Every receptor here comes from a woman aged 60-70 years in good health and CMV-seropositive.

A note on this clone: The germline gene is not matched at one end of the junction; a read error may be the cause. The rearrangement links TRBV7-9 to TRBJ2-4, with 8 bases fitting TRBD1. Germline CDR1 reads SEHNR; CDR2 reads FQNEAQ (reference sequence). This CDR3 has 16 residues. The CDR3 region is CSSSPARGQGRNIQYF. The CDR3, as DNA: TGTTCCAGCAGCCCAGCCAGGGGGCAAGGCCGGAACATTCAGTACTTC.

The V gene is TRBV18, the J gene TRBJ2-2, with a tentative D call TRBD1 (5 bases). V shed 3 bases and J shed 2 bases, with 13 bases lying between them. The CDR3 consists of 16 residues. Germline lookup yields CDR1 KGHSH and CDR2 LQKENI. The chain's CDR3 is CASSPPHQGNTGELFF. The CDR3, as DNA: TGTGCCAGCTCACCGCCGCACCAGGGTAACACCGGGGAGCTGTTTTTT.

The chain recombines TRBV7-3 with TRBJ2-3; 7 positions agree with TRBD1. This CDR3 comprises 17 residues. The V segment lost 2 bases and the J segment 2 bases; nucleotides outside the gene matches: 10. Germline CDR1 reads SGHTA; CDR2 reads FQGTGA. CDR3 sequence (DNA): TGTGCCAGCAGCTTAGTCCCAGGGGGTCTCAACACAGATACGCAGTATTTT. It yields the protein CASSLVPGGLNTDTQYF.

V is TRBV9 and J is TRBJ1-6; 8 bases agree with TRBD1. After removal of 4 bases from V and 5 bases from J, the junction contained 5 bases not matched to a gene. Germline V CDR1 and CDR2: SGDLS, YYNGEE. This CDR3 has 15 residues. CDR3 protein: CASSPQGQDNSPLHF. Written as DNA, the CDR3 is TGTGCCAGCAGCCCACAGGGACAGGATAATTCACCCCTCCACTTT.

The chain employs TRBV11-1 and TRBJ2-3; 7 nucleotides line up with TRBD1. The CDR3 runs 14 residues. Germline trimming cut 6 bases from V and 4 bases from J; bases unmatched to any gene: 7. Germline V CDR1 and CDR2: SGHAT, FQDESV (reference sequence). Written as DNA, the CDR3 is TGTGCCAGCAGTTTGGGACAGCAATCAGATACGCAGTATTTT. This codes for CASSLGQQSDTQYF.

The J gene is TRBJ2-7, the V gene TRBV7-9; 10 nucleotides agree with TRBD2. The trim removed 1 base at V and 1 base at J, leaving 7 bases unmatched. The V gene's germline CDR1 is SEHNR and CDR2 FQNEAQ (reference sequence). The CDR3 loop spans 17 amino acids. For the CDR3, the DNA is TGTGCCAGCAGCTTAGTTCCTAGCGGGAGTCATTCCTACGAGCAGTACTTC. Protein sequence: CASSLVPSGSHSYEQYF. Variable domain in full (rest from reference TRBV7-9 and TRBJ2-7): DTGVSQNPRHKITKRGQNVTFRCDPISEHNRLYWYRQTLGQGPEFLTYFQNEAQLEKSRLLSDRFSAERPKGSFSTLEIQRTEQGDSAMYLCASSLVPSGSHSYEQYFGPGTRLTVT.

This rearrangement joins TRBV28 to TRBJ2-3; TRBD1 agrees at 9 bases. The CDR3 length is 15 residues. Germline trimming cut 10 bases from V and 5 bases from J; bases unmatched to any gene: 13. Germline CDR1 reads MDHEN; CDR2 reads SYDVKM. Here the CDR3 DNA reads TGTGCCACTGCCGGGACAGGGATTAATAGAGATACGCAGTATTTT. This gives the protein CATAGTGINRDTQYF.

J is TRBJ2-4 and V is TRBV4-1; 9 bases agree with TRBD2. V trimming: 1 base; J trimming: 1 base; junction bases outside the gene matches: 2. The CDR3 length is 16 residues. The germline gives CDR1 MGHRA, CDR2 YSYEKL. The CDR3 spells CASSQASGGAKNIQYF. The CDR3, as DNA: TGCGCCAGCAGCCAAGCCAGCGGGGGGGCCAAAAACATTCAGTACTTC.

There are a few counts of this clone. The chain has TRBV7-8 and TRBJ2-1; the match to TRBD1 covers 9 bases. The CDR3 is 15 residues long. J lost 5 bases, V lost 5 bases, and 7 bases had no gene match. In germline, CDR1 is SGHVS, CDR2 FQNEAQ. The DNA for the CDR3 is TGTGCCAGCAGCCCGACAGGGGGGTTTAACAATGAGCAGTTCTTC. Protein sequence: CASSPTGGFNNEQFF.

This clone was found once. This chain links TRBV2 with TRBJ1-5; 9 positions agree with TRBD1. The CDR3 consists of 14 residues. Germline assignment: CDR1 SNHLY and CDR2 FYNNEI. The V and J ends lost 7 bases and 2 bases, in that order; junction bases with no gene match: 3. Here the CDR3 reads CASKTGGGNQPQHF. The DNA of the CDR3 is TGTGCCAGCAAGACAGGGGGAGGCAATCAGCCCCAGCATTTT.

This clone was detected only once. CDR3 sequence reads: CASSQLGTGSTEAFF. The CDR3 DNA is TGCGCCAGCAGTCAACTAGGAACAGGTAGCACTGAAGCTTTCTTT. V gene TRBV23-1 combines with J gene TRBJ1-1; weak D call: TRBD1 (5 bases). TRBV23-1 counts as an open reading frame of uncertain function. Trimming left V 2 bases short and J 4 bases short, with 14 bases between. The CDR3 contains 15 residues.

This clone was recorded only once. The rearrangement uses TRBV2 and TRBJ1-3; D gene uncertain. The V and J ends lost 5 bases and 0 bases respectively, with 8 bases between them. Germline V gene sequence: CDR1 SNHLY, CDR2 FYNNEI. CDR3 size: 14 residues. In DNA form, the CDR3 reads TGTGCCAGCAGTTCCGGGAACTCTGGAAACACCATATATTTT. It specifies CASSSGNSGNTIYF.

On this clone itself: An end of the junction differs from the germline gene, which may be a read error. This sequence joins TRBV28 and TRBJ2-6, with a tentative D call TRBD2 (6 bases). Germline V gives CDR1 MDHEN, CDR2 SYDVKM. CDR3 size: 14 residues. The CDR3 DNA sequence: TGTGCCAGCTGCCCGGGGACTGGGGCCAACGGCCTGACTTTC. It encodes CASCPGTGANGLTF. The entire variable domain, with the rest obtained from reference TRBV28 and TRBJ2-6, is as follows: DVKVTQSSRYLVKRTGEKVFLECVQDMDHENMFWYRQDPGLGLRLIYFSYDVKMKEKGDIPEGYSVSREKKERFSLILESASTNQTSMYLCASCPGTGANGLTFGAGSRLTVL.

The V call is TRBV4-1, the J call TRBJ2-3; 14 bases are a match to TRBD2. The CDR3 extends over 19 amino acids. The V segment lost 1 base and the J segment 1 base; nucleotides outside the gene matches: 7. Germline values: CDR1 MGHRA, CDR2 YSYEKL. This chain's CDR3 is CASSQGGTSGSLGTDTQYF. The CDR3 coding sequence is TGCGCCAGCAGCCAAGGAGGGACTAGCGGGAGTTTAGGCACAGATACGCAGTATTTT.

This clone was seen just once. The CDR3 sequence is CATTRDTTDTQYF. As DNA, the CDR3 is TGTGCCACCACCAGGGACACCACAGATACGCAGTATTTT. The chain combines TRBV10-3 with TRBJ2-3; D perhaps matches TRBD1 (6 bases). Trimming left V 10 bases short and J 2 bases short, with 13 bases between. Germline-derived CDR1 and CDR2 are ENHRY and SYGVKD. The length of the CDR3 is 13 residues.

V is TRBV5-4 and J is TRBJ2-2, with TRBD1 as a possible D gene (5 bases). CDR3 length: 15 amino acids. Germline V gene lookup returns CDR1 SGHNT and CDR2 YYREEE (reference sequence). V lost 0 bases and J lost 6, with 12 bases in between. CDR3: CASSLDQGRAGELFF. The CDR3, as DNA: TGTGCCAGCAGCTTGGATCAGGGCAGGGCCGGGGAGCTGTTTTTT.

The V gene is TRBV30, the J gene TRBJ2-7; a possible D gene is TRBD2 (8 bases). Trimming stripped 0 bases from V and 4 bases from J, with 19 bases between. The CDR3 extends over 16 amino acids. Germline V lookup: CDR1 GTSNPN, CDR2 SVGIG (reference sequence). CDR3 in DNA: TGTGCCTGGAGTGTATCCCCGGGAGGGGGCGCGTACGAGCAGTACTTC. This sequence encodes CAWSVSPGGGAYEQYF.

The chain employs TRBV5-8 and TRBJ1-5; 8 nucleotides agree with TRBD1. This CDR3 spans 16 amino acids. Per the germline V gene, CDR1 is SGHTS and CDR2 is YDEGEE. The trim removed 3 bases at V and 1 base at J, leaving 6 bases unmatched. The CDR3 protein is CASSSRTGRSNQPQHF. CDR3 sequence (DNA): TGTGCCAGCAGCTCCCGGACAGGGAGAAGCAATCAGCCCCAGCATTTT.

The V gene is TRBV30, the J gene TRBJ2-5, with 12 bases identical to TRBD1. CDR1 is GTSNPN and CDR2 is SVGIG in the germline V gene (reference sequence). After removal of 5 bases from V and 7 bases from J, the junction contained 11 bases not matched to a gene. This CDR3 has 15 residues. As DNA, the CDR3 is TGTGCCTGGGCTACGGGGACAGGGGGCGTAGGGACCCAGTACTTC. Translating it yields CAWATGTGGVGTQYF.

The chain has TRBV27 and TRBJ2-3, with TRBD1 identical over 10 bases. Germline CDR1 is MNHEY and CDR2 is SMNVEV (reference sequence). This CDR3 contains 18 residues. J lost 1 base, V lost 5 bases, and 12 bases had no gene match. CDR3 sequence reads: CASSATGTGVVGTDTQYF. In nucleotides, the CDR3 is TGTGCCAGCAGTGCTACTGGGACAGGGGTAGTAGGCACAGATACGCAGTATTTT.

This clone was observed a single time. The gene calls are TRBV9 and TRBJ1-2; a possible D gene is TRBD1 (6 bases). Germline V lookup: CDR1 SGDLS, CDR2 YYNGEE. The CDR3 is 13 amino acids. V was trimmed by 0 bases and J by 7 bases, leaving 10 bases between them. Here the CDR3 reads CASSVVGGAGYTF. The CDR3 coding sequence is TGTGCCAGCAGCGTAGTAGGGGGGGCTGGCTACACCTTC. Using reference TRBV9 and TRBJ1-2 for the parts outside the CDR3, the full variable domain is DSGVTQTPKHLITATGQRVTLRCSPRSGDLSVYWYQQSLDQGLQFLIQYYNGEERAKGNILERFSAQQFPDLHSELNLSSLELGDSALYFCASSVVGGAGYTFGSGTRLTVV.